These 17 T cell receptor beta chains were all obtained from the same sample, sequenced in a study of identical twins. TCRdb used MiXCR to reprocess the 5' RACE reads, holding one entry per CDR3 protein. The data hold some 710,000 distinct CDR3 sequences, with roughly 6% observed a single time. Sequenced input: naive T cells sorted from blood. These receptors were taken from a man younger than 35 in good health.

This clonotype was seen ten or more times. DNA of the CDR3: TGTGCCAGCAGTCCACAACAGGGGAAGGTCAATCAGCCCCAGCATTTT. Translating gives CASSPQQGKVNQPQHF. V and J are TRBV12-3 or TRBV12-4 and TRBJ1-5; the match to TRBD1 covers 7 bases. The CDR3 runs to 16 residues. V shed 5 bases and J 3 bases; nucleotides not matched to a gene: 10.

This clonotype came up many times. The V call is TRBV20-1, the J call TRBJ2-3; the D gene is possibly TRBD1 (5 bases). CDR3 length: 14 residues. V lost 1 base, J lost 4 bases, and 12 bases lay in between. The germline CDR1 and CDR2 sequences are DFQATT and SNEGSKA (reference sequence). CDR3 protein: CSARASQGSDTQYF. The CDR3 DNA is TGCAGTGCTAGAGCGAGTCAGGGCTCAGATACGCAGTATTTT.

The CDR3 DNA follows: TGTGCCAGCAGCCAAGAATCGCTAGCAGCATACGAGCAGTACTTC. Residues: CASSQESLAAYEQYF. The chain is built from TRBV3-1 and TRBJ2-7; D possibly corresponds to TRBD2 (5 bases). Germline values: CDR1 LGHDT, CDR2 YNNKEL (reference sequence). V gave up 0 bases and J gave up 4 bases, with 13 bases separating them. The CDR3 length is 15 residues.

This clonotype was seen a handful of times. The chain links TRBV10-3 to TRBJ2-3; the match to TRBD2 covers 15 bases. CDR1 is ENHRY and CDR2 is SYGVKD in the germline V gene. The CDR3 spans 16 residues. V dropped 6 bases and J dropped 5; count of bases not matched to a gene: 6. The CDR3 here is CAIRGQGLAGGDTQYF. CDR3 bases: TGTGCCATCAGGGGTCAGGGACTAGCGGGAGGAGATACGCAGTATTTT.

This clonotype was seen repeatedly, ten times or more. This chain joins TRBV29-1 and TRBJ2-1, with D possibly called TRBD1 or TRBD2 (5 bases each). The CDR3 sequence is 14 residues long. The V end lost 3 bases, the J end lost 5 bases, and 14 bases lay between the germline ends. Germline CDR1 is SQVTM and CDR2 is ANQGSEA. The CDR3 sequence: CSVDSQGDHNEQFF. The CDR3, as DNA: TGCAGCGTTGATTCTCAGGGAGACCACAATGAGCAGTTCTTC.

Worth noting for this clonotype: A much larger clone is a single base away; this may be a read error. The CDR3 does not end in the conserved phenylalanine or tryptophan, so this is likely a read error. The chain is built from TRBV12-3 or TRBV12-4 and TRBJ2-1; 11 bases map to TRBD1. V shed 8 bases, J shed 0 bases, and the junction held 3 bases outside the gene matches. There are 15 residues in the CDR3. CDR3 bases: TGTGCCAGCCGAGGGACAGGGGGCTCCTACAATGAGCAGTTCATC. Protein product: CASRGTGGSYNEQFI.

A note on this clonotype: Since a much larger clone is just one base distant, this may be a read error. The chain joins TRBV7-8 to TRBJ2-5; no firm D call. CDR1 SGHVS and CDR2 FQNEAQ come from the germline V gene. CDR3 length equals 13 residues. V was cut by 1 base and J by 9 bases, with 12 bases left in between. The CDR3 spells CASSLVPFVAQYF. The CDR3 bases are TGTGCCAGCAGCTTAGTACCCTTCGTAGCCCAGTACTTC.

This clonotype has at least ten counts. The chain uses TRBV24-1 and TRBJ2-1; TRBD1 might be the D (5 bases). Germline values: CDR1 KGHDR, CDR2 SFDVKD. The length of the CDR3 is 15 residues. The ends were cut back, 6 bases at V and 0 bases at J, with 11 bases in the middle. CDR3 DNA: TGTGCCACCAGTAGACTTGGGGCCTCCTACAATGAGCAGTTCTTC. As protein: CATSRLGASYNEQFF.

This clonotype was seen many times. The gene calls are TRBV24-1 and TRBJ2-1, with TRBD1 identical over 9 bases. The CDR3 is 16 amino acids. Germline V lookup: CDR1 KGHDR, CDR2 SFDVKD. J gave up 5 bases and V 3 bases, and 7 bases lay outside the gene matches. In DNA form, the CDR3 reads TGTGCCACCAGTGATCCACAGGGGGCTTTAAACAATGAGCAGTTCTTC. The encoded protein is CATSDPQGALNNEQFF.

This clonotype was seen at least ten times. CDR3: CASSQRRVSGANVLTF. CDR3 DNA: TGCGCCAGCAGTCAGCGCCGTGTCTCTGGGGCCAACGTCCTGACTTTC. The chain links TRBV5-1 to TRBJ2-6, with unresolved D. Trimming removed 5 bases at V and 0 bases at J, with 12 bases between. Germline V gene sequence: CDR1 SGHRS, CDR2 YFSETQ. This CDR3 is 16 amino acids long. The complete variable domain, with remaining parts taken from reference TRBV5-1 and TRBJ2-6, reads KAGVTQTPRYLIKTRGQQVTLSCSPISGHRSVSWYQQTPGQGLQFLFEYFSETQRNKGNFPGRFSGRQFSNSRSEMNVSTLELGDSALYLCASSQRRVSGANVLTFGAGSRLTVL.

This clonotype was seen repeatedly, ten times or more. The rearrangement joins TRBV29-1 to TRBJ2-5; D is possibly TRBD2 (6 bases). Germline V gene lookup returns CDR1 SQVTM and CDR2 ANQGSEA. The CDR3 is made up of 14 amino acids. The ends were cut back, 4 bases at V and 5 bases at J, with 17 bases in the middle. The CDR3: CSVVLRGHWETQYF. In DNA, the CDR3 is TGCAGCGTTGTTTTGCGGGGTCACTGGGAGACCCAGTACTTC. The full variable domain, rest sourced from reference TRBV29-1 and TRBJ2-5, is SAVISQKPSRDICQRGTSLTIQCQVDSQVTMMFWYRQQPGQSLTLIATANQGSEATYESGFVIDKFPISRPNLTFSTLTVSNMSPEDSSIYLCSVVLRGHWETQYFGPGTRLLVL.

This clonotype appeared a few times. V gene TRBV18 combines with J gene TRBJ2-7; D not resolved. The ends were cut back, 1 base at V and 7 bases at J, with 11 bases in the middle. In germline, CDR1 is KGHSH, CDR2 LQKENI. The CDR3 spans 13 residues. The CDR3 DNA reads TGTGCCAGCTCACCACTGGGCCCGGAGGAGCAGTACTTC. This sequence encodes CASSPLGPEEQYF.

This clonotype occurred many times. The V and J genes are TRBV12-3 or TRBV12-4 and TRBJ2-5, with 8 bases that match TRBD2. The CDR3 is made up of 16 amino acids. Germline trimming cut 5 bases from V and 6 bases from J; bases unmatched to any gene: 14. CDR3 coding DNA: TGTGCCAGCAGTCCTAATCTCGGACTAGCTGGCAAGACCCAGTACTTC. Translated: CASSPNLGLAGKTQYF.

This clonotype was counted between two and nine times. Here the CDR3 reads CASSRALAGVYNEQFF. CDR3 DNA: TGTGCCAGCAGTCGCGCACTAGCGGGAGTCTACAATGAGCAGTTCTTC. The V gene is TRBV12-3 or TRBV12-4, the J gene TRBJ2-1; 11 nucleotides align to TRBD2. J lost 3 bases, V lost 5 bases, and 6 bases had no gene match. The CDR3 runs 16 residues.

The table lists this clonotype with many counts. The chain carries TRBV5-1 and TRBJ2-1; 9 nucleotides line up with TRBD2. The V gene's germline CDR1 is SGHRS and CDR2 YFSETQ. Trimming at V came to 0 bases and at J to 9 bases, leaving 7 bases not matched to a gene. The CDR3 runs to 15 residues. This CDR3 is CASSLGDSGSVEQFF. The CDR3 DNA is TGCGCCAGCAGCTTGGGGGATAGCGGGAGTGTTGAGCAGTTCTTC.

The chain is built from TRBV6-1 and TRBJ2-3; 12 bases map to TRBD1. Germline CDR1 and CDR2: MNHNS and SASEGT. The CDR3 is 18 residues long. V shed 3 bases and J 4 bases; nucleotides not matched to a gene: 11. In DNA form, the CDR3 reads TGTGCCAGCAGTGATCTAGAGGCCGGGACAGGGGGCGCAGATACGCAGTATTTT. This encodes CASSDLEAGTGGADTQYF.

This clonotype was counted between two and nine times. CDR3 bases: TGTGCCAGCAGCCTTAGCGGGAGCCTTAACAATGAGCAGTTCTTC. Translated: CASSLSGSLNNEQFF. The rearrangement uses TRBV11-2 and TRBJ2-1; 9 bases map to TRBD2. Germline V gene lookup returns CDR1 SGHAT and CDR2 FQNNGV. The junction had 7 bases not matched to a gene; V was cut back by 5 bases and J by 5 bases. The CDR3 contains 15 residues.